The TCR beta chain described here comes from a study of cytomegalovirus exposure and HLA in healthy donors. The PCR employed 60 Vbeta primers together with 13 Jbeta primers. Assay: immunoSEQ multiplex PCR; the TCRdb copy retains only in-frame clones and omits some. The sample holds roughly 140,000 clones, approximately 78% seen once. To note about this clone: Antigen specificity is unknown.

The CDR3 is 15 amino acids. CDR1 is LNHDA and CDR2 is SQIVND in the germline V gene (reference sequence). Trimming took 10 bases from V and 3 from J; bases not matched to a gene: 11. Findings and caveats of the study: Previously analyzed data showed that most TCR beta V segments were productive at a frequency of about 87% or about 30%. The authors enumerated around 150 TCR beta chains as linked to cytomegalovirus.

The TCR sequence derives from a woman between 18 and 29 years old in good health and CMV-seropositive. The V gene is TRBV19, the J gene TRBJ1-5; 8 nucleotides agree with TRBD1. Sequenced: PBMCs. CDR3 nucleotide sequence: TGTGCCACCAGATTCCGGGACAGGCCCAATCAGCCCCAGCATTTT. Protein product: CATRFRDRPNQPQHF.